The 20 T cell receptor beta chains given below trace back to one sample, sequenced in a study of graft-versus-host responses after intestinal transplantation. Using immunoSEQ multiplex PCR, the repertoire was profiled, and TCRdb retains in-frame clones only, with some absent. The profile shows approximately 68,000 clones, 90% of them singletons. These TCRs' antigens remain unknown. The material was unstimulated CD8+ T cells sorted from spleen or lymph node cells, obtained before transplant. Receptors were obtained from a human donor who was the organ donor for an intestinal transplant.

The V gene is TRBV5-8, the J gene TRBJ1-2, with D unclear. The CDR3 spans 14 residues. Germline CDR1 reads SGHTS; CDR2 reads YDEGEE. The germline V and J ends were trimmed by 8 bases and 1 base, with 15 bases remaining between them. CDR3 nucleotide sequence: TGTGCCAGTCCCTTGGCGGGTATTAACTATGGCTACACCTTC. The encoded protein is CASPLAGINYGYTF.

CDR3 loop: CASSQENLVLGTGQGGELFF. Written as DNA, the CDR3 is TGCGCCAGCAGCCAAGAAAATTTGGTGCTCGGGACAGGCCAAGGAGGGGAGCTGTTTTTT. This chain uses TRBV4-1 with TRBJ2-2; 8 bases match TRBD1. The germline V gene encodes CDR1 MGHRA and CDR2 YSYEKL. J was trimmed by 8 bases and V by 0 bases; bases with no gene match: 20. The CDR3 totals 20 residues.

The V and J genes are TRBV29-1 and TRBJ1-2; TRBD1 might be the D (6 bases). V lost 4 bases and J lost 4, with 22 bases in between. The germline gives CDR1 SQVTM, CDR2 ANQGSEA. The CDR3 runs to 16 residues. CDR3 amino acids: CSVVWDKGETGYGYTF. As DNA, the CDR3 is TGCAGCGTTGTGTGGGACAAGGGGGAGACGGGCTATGGCTACACCTTC.

This rearrangement joins TRBV30 to TRBJ2-1, with 9 nucleotides matching TRBD1. The V and J ends lost 5 bases and 7 bases, in that order; junction bases with no gene match: 9. In germline, CDR1 is GTSNPN, CDR2 SVGIG (reference sequence). The CDR3 is 14 amino acids. The CDR3 nucleotides read TGTGCCTGGGACGGACAGGGGACTAAAAATGAGCAGTTCTTC. It codes for CAWDGQGTKNEQFF.

This clone was observed a single time. The V gene is TRBV27, the J gene TRBJ1-2; weak D call: TRBD1 (6 bases). This CDR3 spans 14 amino acids. Deletions cut 5 bases from V and 4 bases from J, with 14 bases between. Per the germline V gene, CDR1 is MNHEY and CDR2 is SMNVEV (reference sequence). The CDR3 loop is CASSPRTASYGYTF. The CDR3 region has the DNA TGTGCCAGCAGTCCCAGGACAGCAAGCTATGGCTACACCTTC.

J is TRBJ2-1 and V is TRBV27, with TRBD2 matching 7 bases. Germline V gene data show CDR1 as MNHEY and CDR2 as SMNVEV (reference sequence). Trimming took 2 bases from V and 1 from J; bases not matched to a gene: 8. The CDR3 covers 17 residues. The CDR3 here is CASSLHGGSYSYNEQFF. The CDR3 DNA follows: TGTGCCAGCAGTTTACACGGGGGGTCGTATTCCTACAATGAGCAGTTCTTC.

The rearrangement links TRBV4-1 to TRBJ2-1; TRBD2 agrees at 10 bases. Per the germline V gene, CDR1 is MGHRA and CDR2 is YSYEKL. With V trimmed by 2 bases and J by 6 bases, 4 bases remained unmatched. This CDR3 spans 15 amino acids. CDR3 region: CASSQFASGSNEQFF. CDR3 coding DNA: TGCGCCAGCAGCCAATTTGCTAGCGGGAGCAATGAGCAGTTCTTC.

The rearrangement joins TRBV7-8 to TRBJ2-7, with 9 bases identical to TRBD2. Unmatched junction bases numbered 11, after V lost 2 bases and J lost 6 bases. The CDR3 consists of 16 residues. The germline V gene encodes CDR1 SGHVS and CDR2 FQNEAQ. The CDR3 loop reads CASSLRSGGNRGEQYV. The CDR3 region has the DNA TGTGCCAGCAGCTTACGTAGCGGGGGCAACCGGGGCGAGCAGTACGTC.

The J gene is TRBJ2-1, the V gene TRBV6-1; D uncertain. Trimming took 2 bases from V and 0 from J, leaving 8 bases between them. From germline, CDR1 is MNHNS and CDR2 SASEGT. The CDR3 consists of 15 residues. The CDR3 is CASSEYRSSYNEQFF. As DNA, the CDR3 is TGTGCCAGCAGTGAATACCGGAGCTCCTACAATGAGCAGTTCTTC.

V and J are TRBV27 and TRBJ1-6; D is undetermined. The CDR3 runs to 12 residues. Germline loops: CDR1 MNHEY, CDR2 SMNVEV (reference sequence). The ends were cut back, 2 bases at V and 14 bases at J, with 10 bases in the middle. CDR3 sequence (DNA): TGTGCCAGCAGTTTAAGTAATTCGGCCCTCCACTTT. It yields the protein CASSLSNSALHF.

Note on this clone: One end of the junction does not line up with germline, which may come from a read error. The chain's CDR3 is CASSLTTGTGEDF. CDR3 DNA: TGTGCCAGCAGTTTAACGACGGGGACAGGTGAGGATTTT. This rearrangement joins TRBV14 to TRBJ2-3; TRBD1 aligns across 8 bases. This CDR3 has 13 amino acids. CDR1 is SGHDN and CDR2 is FVKESK in the germline V gene.

This clone came up once. V and J are TRBV28 and TRBJ2-1, with a possible D match to TRBD1 (5 bases). Trimming left V 7 bases short and J 0 bases short, with 16 bases between. Germline V gene data show CDR1 as MDHEN and CDR2 as SYDVKM. There are 16 residues in the CDR3. The chain's CDR3 is CASITTDRSSYNEQFF. CDR3 sequence (DNA): TGTGCCAGCATTACAACCGACAGAAGCTCCTACAATGAGCAGTTCTTC.

V gene TRBV28 combines with J gene TRBJ2-1, with 9 nucleotides matching TRBD2. Germline-derived CDR1 and CDR2 are MDHEN and SYDVKM. There are 14 residues in the CDR3. Trimming took 6 bases from V and 5 from J; bases not matched to a gene: 5. The CDR3 nucleotides are TGTGCCAGCAGCCGACTAGCGGAAAACAATGAGCAGTTCTTC. This gives the protein CASSRLAENNEQFF.

The chain joins TRBV5-6 to TRBJ1-2, with 7 nucleotides matching TRBD1. The CDR3 has 15 residues. Losses at the gene ends were 1 base for V and 5 bases for J; bases not matched to a gene: 8. Germline V gives CDR1 SGHDT, CDR2 YYEEEE. CDR3 sequence: CASSLRGTVAYGYTF. CDR3 DNA: TGTGCCAGCAGCTTGAGGGGGACAGTGGCGTATGGCTACACCTTC.

The V and J genes are TRBV11-2 and TRBJ1-2; 8 nucleotides line up with TRBD1. Germline V gives CDR1 SGHAT, CDR2 FQNNGV. The V gene end was trimmed by 4 bases and the J gene end by 2 bases; junction bases not matched to a gene: 6. This CDR3 is built from 15 residues. The CDR3 DNA reads TGTGCCAGCAGCTGGCAACGGACAGGGAACTATGGCTACACCTTC. Its translation is CASSWQRTGNYGYTF. The complete variable domain, with remaining parts taken from reference TRBV11-2 and TRBJ1-2, reads EAGVAQSPRYKIIEKRQSVAFWCNPISGHATLYWYQQILGQGPKLLIQFQNNGVVDDSQLPKDRFSAERLKGVDSTLKIQPAKLEDSAVYLCASSWQRTGNYGYTFGSGTRLTVV.

The chain couples TRBV11-2 to TRBJ2-3, with TRBD2 matching over 7 bases. With 4 bases clipped from V and 3 bases from J, the junction kept 4 bases outside the gene matches. Germline V CDR1 and CDR2: SGHAT, FQNNGV. The CDR3 spans 14 residues. The CDR3 nucleotides read TGTGCCAGCAGCTCGGGACTAAGGACAGATACGCAGTATTTT. It yields the protein CASSSGLRTDTQYF.

V and J are TRBV5-6 and TRBJ1-1, with 9 bases lining up with TRBD1. The CDR3 totals 17 residues. CDR1 and CDR2 (germline): SGHDT, YYEEEE. The ends lost 4 bases at V and 0 bases at J; junction bases unmatched: 10. The CDR3 DNA reads TGTGCCAGCAGCCCAGGGACAGGGACCTTTATGAACACTGAAGCTTTCTTT. This encodes CASSPGTGTFMNTEAFF.

The V and J genes are TRBV5-6 and TRBJ1-2; D ambiguous. Trimming took off 2 bases at V and 0 bases at J, with 5 bases between the two ends. Per germline, CDR1 SGHDT and CDR2 YYEEEE. The CDR3 has 13 amino acids. The DNA for the CDR3 is TGTGCCAGCAGCTTAACAGCTAACTATGGCTACACCTTC. This translates into CASSLTANYGYTF.

The rearrangement joins TRBV7-2 to TRBJ1-1; D gene ambiguous. CDR1 is SGHTA and CDR2 is FQGNSA in the germline V gene. V was clipped by 4 bases and J by 3 bases, with 12 bases between them. The CDR3 sequence is 14 residues long. CDR3 residues: CASSSIVFDTEAFF. Here the CDR3 DNA reads TGTGCCAGCAGCTCTATTGTATTCGACACTGAAGCTTTCTTT.

The chain employs TRBV28 and TRBJ2-3; TRBD2 matches at 7 bases. This CDR3 region has 15 residues. Germline lookup yields CDR1 MDHEN and CDR2 SYDVKM. Trimming at V came to 6 bases and at J to 1 base, leaving 7 bases not matched to a gene. This CDR3 reads CASSSPRGGTDTQYF. In DNA, the CDR3 is TGTGCCAGCAGCTCTCCCCGGGGGGGCACAGATACGCAGTATTTT.